The entry below describes one TCR beta chain. No antigen is known for it. Attached unique molecular identifiers marked individual cDNA molecules. TCRdb recomputed calls from the 5' RACE reads with MiXCR, one row per CDR3 protein. The sample lists 80,000 or so distinct CDR3 sequences, about 11% occurring once. This record belongs to a study of early T cells in non-severe SARS-CoV-2 infection. Study details: Unsorted whole blood bulk RNA was sequenced, with unpaired chains.

Study-wide results and limits: Lookups in VDJdb leaned toward anti-spike CD8 responses and missed private and CD4 specificities.

This receptor was obtained from an adult who was a healthcare worker with PCR-confirmed SARS-CoV-2 infection or an uninfected control (not recorded which). This sample comprised whole blood, obtained at baseline.

The CDR3 bases are TGCAGTGCTCGTAAACGCGTGAACACTGAAGCTTTCTTT. This gives the protein CSARKRVNTEAFF. The chain carries TRBV20-1 and TRBJ1-1; no firm D call. In germline, CDR1 is DFQATT, CDR2 SNEGSKA (reference sequence). This CDR3 spans 13 amino acids. Trimming removed 5 bases from V and 0 bases from J, with 10 bases in between.